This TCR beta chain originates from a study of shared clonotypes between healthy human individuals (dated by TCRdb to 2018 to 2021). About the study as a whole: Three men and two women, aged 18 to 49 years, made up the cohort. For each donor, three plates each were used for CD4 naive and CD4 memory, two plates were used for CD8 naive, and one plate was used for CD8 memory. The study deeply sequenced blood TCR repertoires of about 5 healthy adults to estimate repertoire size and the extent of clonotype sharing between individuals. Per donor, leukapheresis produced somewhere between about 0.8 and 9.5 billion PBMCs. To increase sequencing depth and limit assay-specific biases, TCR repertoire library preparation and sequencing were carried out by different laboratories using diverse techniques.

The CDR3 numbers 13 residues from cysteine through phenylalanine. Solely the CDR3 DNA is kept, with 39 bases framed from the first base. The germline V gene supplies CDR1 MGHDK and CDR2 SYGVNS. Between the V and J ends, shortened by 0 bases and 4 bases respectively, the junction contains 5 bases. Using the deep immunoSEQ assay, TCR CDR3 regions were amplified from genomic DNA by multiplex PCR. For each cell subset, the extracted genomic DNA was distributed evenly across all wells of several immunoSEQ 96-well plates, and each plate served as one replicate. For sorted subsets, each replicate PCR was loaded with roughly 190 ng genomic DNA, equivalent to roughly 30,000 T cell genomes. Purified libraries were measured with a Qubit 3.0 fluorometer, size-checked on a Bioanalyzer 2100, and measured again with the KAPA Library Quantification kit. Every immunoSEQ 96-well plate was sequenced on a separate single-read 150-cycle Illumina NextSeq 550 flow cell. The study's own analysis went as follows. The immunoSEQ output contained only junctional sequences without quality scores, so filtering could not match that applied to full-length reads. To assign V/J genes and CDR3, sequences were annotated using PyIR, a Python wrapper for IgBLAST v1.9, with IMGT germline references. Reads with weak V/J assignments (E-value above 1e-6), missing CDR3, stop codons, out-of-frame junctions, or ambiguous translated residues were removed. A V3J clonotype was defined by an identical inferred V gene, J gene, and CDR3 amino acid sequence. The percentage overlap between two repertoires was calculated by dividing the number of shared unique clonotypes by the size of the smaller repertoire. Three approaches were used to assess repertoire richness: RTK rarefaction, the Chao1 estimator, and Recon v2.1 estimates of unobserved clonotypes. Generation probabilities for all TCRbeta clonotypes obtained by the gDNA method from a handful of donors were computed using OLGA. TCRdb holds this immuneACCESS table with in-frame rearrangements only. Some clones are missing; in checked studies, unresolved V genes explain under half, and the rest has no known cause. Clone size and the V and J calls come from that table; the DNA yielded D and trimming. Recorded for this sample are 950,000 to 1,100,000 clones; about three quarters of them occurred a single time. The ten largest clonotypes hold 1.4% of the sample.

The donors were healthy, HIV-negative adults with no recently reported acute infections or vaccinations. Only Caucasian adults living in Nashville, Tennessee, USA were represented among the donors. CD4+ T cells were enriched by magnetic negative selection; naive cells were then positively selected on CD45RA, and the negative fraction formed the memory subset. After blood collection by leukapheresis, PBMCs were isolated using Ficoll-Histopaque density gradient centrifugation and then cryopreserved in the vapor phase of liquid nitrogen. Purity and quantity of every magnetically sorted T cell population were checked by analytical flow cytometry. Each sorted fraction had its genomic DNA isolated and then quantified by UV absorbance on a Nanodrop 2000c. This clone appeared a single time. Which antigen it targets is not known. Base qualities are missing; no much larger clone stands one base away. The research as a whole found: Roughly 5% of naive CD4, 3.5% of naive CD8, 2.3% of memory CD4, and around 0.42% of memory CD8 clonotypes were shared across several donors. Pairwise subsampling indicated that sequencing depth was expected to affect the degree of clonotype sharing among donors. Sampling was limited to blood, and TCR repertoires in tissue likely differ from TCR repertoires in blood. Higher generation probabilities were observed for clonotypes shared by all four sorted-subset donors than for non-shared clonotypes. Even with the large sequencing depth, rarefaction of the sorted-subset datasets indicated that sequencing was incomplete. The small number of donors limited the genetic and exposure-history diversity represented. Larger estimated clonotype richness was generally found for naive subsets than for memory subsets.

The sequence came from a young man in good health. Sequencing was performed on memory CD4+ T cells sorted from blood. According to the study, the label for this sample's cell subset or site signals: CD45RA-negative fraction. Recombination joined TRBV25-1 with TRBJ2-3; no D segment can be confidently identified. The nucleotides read TGTGCCAGCAGTGAATATAATCCAGATACGCAGTATTTT. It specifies CASSEYNPDTQYF.